The text below deals with one T cell receptor (beta chain). Assay: immunoSEQ multiplex PCR; the TCRdb copy retains only in-frame clones and omits some. The table includes about 80,000 clones, around 86% detected once. This specimen comes from a study of blood T cell repertoires in COVID-19. V shed 3 bases and J shed 7 bases, with 12 bases lying between them. The CDR3 loop spans 13 amino acids. Looked up from germline, CDR1 is SGHTS and CDR2 is YDEGEE. The sequence was collected from a human donor in a cohort sampled during active COVID-19. The rearrangement uses TRBV5-8 and TRBJ2-3; D might be TRBD1 (7 bases). Sequencing was performed on peripheral blood. This CDR3 reads CASSSEGANTQYF. DNA for the CDR3: TGTGCCAGCAGCTCGGAGGGGGCCAATACGCAGTATTTT. The full variable domain, completed using reference TRBV5-8 and TRBJ2-3, is EAGVTQSPTHLIKTRGQQATLRCSPISGHTSVYWYQQALGLGLQFLLWYDEGEERNRGNFPPRFSGRQFPNYSSELNVNALELEDSALYLCASSSEGANTQYFGPGTRLTVL.